A selection of T cell receptor beta chains follows, all from one sample in a study of T cell repertoires in cytomegalovirus infection. These TCRs' antigens remain unknown. TCRdb passed the reads through MiXCR, listing each CDR3 protein once. The repertoire holds 800,000 to 950,000 distinct CDR3 sequences, with around a third as singletons. The source was cultured CD8+ T cells from PBMCs, collected from culture after CMV antigen stimulation. These receptor sequences come from a human donor in good health (CMV status not recorded). Some clones in this sample may be carry-over from other donors' samples. The CDR3 runs from the conserved cysteine through the conserved F or W. The D gene is left open where the match is weak. Only part of the rows carry a size: once, few, many, or a class if the clone is expanded.

size	V	J	D	CDR3	DNA
few	TRBV6-6	TRBJ1-2	TRBD1	CASRSRQGRQNYGYTF	TGTGCCAGCAGATCACGACAGGGGAGACAGAACTATGGCTACACCTTC
few	TRBV12-3/TRBV12-4	TRBJ2-5	TRBD1	CASSFSLRDRQETQYF	TGTGCCAGCAGTTTTTCTCTCCGGGACAGACAAGAGACCCAGTACTTC
few	TRBV9	TRBJ2-1	NA	CASTPPWGNEQFF	TGTGCCAGCACCCCCCCATGGGGGAATGAGCAGTTCTTC
NA	TRBV9	TRBJ2-5	NA	CASSPNGGAGETQYF	TGTGCCAGCAGCCCTAATGGGGGGGCCGGGGAGACCCAGTACTTC
NA	TRBV27	TRBJ2-4	TRBD2	CASSLSQRGDIQYF	TGTGCCAGCAGTTTATCGCAACGGGGGGACATTCAGTACTTC
NA	TRBV27	TRBJ2-7	TRBD1	CASSETGTGSYEQYF	TGTGCCAGCAGTGAAACCGGGACAGGTTCCTACGAGCAGTACTTC
few	TRBV11-2	TRBJ2-3	NA	CASSRLVISTDTQYF	TGTGCCAGCAGCAGACTGGTCATAAGCACAGATACGCAGTATTTT
few	TRBV11-2	TRBJ2-3	NA	CASSPIRGTDTQYF	TGTGCCAGCAGCCCTATAAGAGGCACAGATACGCAGTATTTT
NA	TRBV4-1	TRBJ1-1	NA	CASSPLSRGRGYTEAFF	TGCGCCAGCAGCCCACTGTCCAGGGGCCGCGGATACACTGAAGCTTTCTTT
NA	TRBV5-1	TRBJ2-1	NA	CASSLNGVEQFF	TGCGCCAGCAGCTTGAATGGGGTTGAGCAGTTCTTC
few	TRBV14	TRBJ2-1	TRBD2	CASSQGLAKGHNEQFF	TGTGCCAGCAGCCAAGGACTAGCTAAGGGGCACAATGAGCAGTTCTTC
few	TRBV24-1	TRBJ2-1	TRBD2	CATRGGDEQFF	TGTGCCACCAGGGGAGGGGATGAGCAGTTCTTC
few	TRBV4-3	TRBJ1-6	NA	CASSQDRLAAYNSPLHF	TGCGCCAGCAGCCAAGATCGCCTGGCAGCTTATAATTCACCCCTCCACTTT
many	TRBV12-3/TRBV12-4	TRBJ2-5	NA	CASTFQETQYF	TGTGCCAGCACCTTCCAAGAGACCCAGTACTTC
NA	TRBV20-1	TRBJ2-2	NA	CSARGPNTGELSF	TGCAGTGCCAGAGGGCCGAACACCGGGGAGCTGTCTTTT
few	TRBV7-8	TRBJ2-3	TRBD2	CASSFVTSGGTDTQYF	TGTGCCAGCAGCTTCGTGACTAGCGGGGGGACAGATACGCAGTATTTT
many	TRBV7-2	TRBJ2-3	NA	CASQPKRTDTQYF	TGTGCCAGCCAGCCGAAACGCACAGATACGCAGTATTTT
NA	TRBV28	TRBJ1-1	NA	CASSLTSGFTEAFF	TGTGCCAGCAGTTTAACCTCAGGGTTCACTGAAGCTTTCTTT
few	TRBV5-6	TRBJ2-5	NA	CASSPRLDTPGAQYF	TGTGCCAGCAGCCCGCGACTGGACACCCCCGGGGCCCAGTACTTC
few	TRBV4-1	TRBJ1-2	NA	CASSQEERQGPFRDYGYTF	TGCGCCAGCAGCCAAGAGGAGAGGCAGGGGCCCTTCAGGGACTATGGCTACACCTTC
few	TRBV29-1	TRBJ2-1	TRBD1	CSASPPGQGYNEQFF	TGCAGCGCCTCCCCCCCAGGACAGGGCTACAATGAGCAGTTCTTC
many	TRBV7-2	TRBJ2-1	NA	CASSLGYVGGRSYNEQFF	TGTGCCAGCAGCTTAGGTTATGTGGGCGGCCGCTCCTACAATGAGCAGTTCTTC
few	TRBV7-3	TRBJ2-1	TRBD1	CASSLMTGVYNEQFF	TGTGCCAGCAGCTTAATGACAGGGGTCTACAATGAGCAGTTCTTC
many	TRBV12-3/TRBV12-4	TRBJ2-3	TRBD1	CASSSETGRFHHTQYF	TGTGCCAGCAGTTCAGAGACAGGGCGTTTCCATCATACGCAGTATTTT
NA	TRBV27	TRBJ1-3	NA	CASSWGAGFGNTIYF	TGTGCCAGCAGTTGGGGAGCCGGCTTTGGAAACACCATATATTTT
few	TRBV6-1	TRBJ2-7	NA	CASARGTDTYEQYF	TGTGCCAGCGCGAGGGGTACAGATACCTACGAGCAGTACTTC